Presented here are 5 T cell receptor beta chains from one specimen sequenced in a study of cytomegalovirus exposure and HLA in healthy donors. PCR amplification relied on 60 Vbeta primers (plus 13 Jbeta primers). The assay was immunoSEQ multiplex PCR, and TCRdb's table has in-frame clones only and misses some. Among 160,000 or so clones listed, roughly 85% were seen once. Source material: PBMCs. The origin of the receptors is a man aged 35 to 55 in good health and CMV-seronegative.

In the case of this clone: One end of the junction varies from germline; a read error may be responsible. The genes are TRBV29-1 and TRBJ2-6; the D gene is possibly TRBD1 (5 bases). Germline assignment: CDR1 SQVTM and CDR2 ANQGSEA. This CDR3 is 18 amino acids long. The CDR3 region has the DNA TGCAGCGTTGAAGACAGGGTTCCCTCATCGCATGGGGCCAACGGCCTGACTTTC. It codes for CSVEDRVPSSHGANGLTF. Looking up the rest from reference TRBV29-1 and TRBJ2-6 gives the full variable domain: SAVISQKPSRDICQRGTSLTIQCQVDSQVTMMFWYRQQPGQSLTLIATANQGSEATYESGFVIDKFPISRPNLTFSTLTVSNMSPEDSSIYLCSVEDRVPSSHGANGLTFGAGSRLTVL.

The chain carries TRBV7-8 and TRBJ2-2; D perhaps matches TRBD2 (5 bases). Trimming cost V 5 bases and J 8 bases, with 24 bases left between them. This CDR3 has 17 residues. The germline CDR1 and CDR2 sequences are SGHVS and FQNEAQ. CDR3 protein: CASSQRVWTQILGELFF. The DNA of the CDR3 is TGTGCCAGCAGCCAAAGAGTTTGGACTCAAATCCTGGGGGAGCTGTTTTTT.

The CDR3 here is CASSLPREETQYF. The CDR3 bases are TGTGCCAGCAGCTTACCGAGGGAAGAGACCCAGTACTTC. The chain employs TRBV7-2 and TRBJ2-5, with a weak D call TRBD2 (5 bases). Trimming pared 2 bases from V and 3 bases from J, leaving 7 bases between. The CDR3 has 13 amino acids. The germline gives CDR1 SGHTA, CDR2 FQGNSA.

CDR3 amino acids: CASRPLTSAGEQYF. The CDR3 bases are TGTGCCAGCAGGCCCTTGACTAGCGCGGGCGAGCAGTACTTC. This chain uses TRBV2 with TRBJ2-5; the match to TRBD2 covers 8 bases. With the DNA end fitting TRBJ2-7 better, the J assignment may be wrong. Per the germline V gene, CDR1 is SNHLY and CDR2 is FYNNEI. The CDR3 is 14 amino acids.

The chain employs TRBV5-1 and TRBJ2-7; D perhaps matches TRBD1 (6 bases). The V and J ends lost 2 bases and 2 bases respectively, with 14 bases between them. CDR3 length: 15 amino acids. Germline values: CDR1 SGHRS, CDR2 YFSETQ. The CDR3, as DNA: TGCGCCAGCAGCTTAATAACAGGGAAGCCCTACGAGCAGTACTTC. It is translated as CASSLITGKPYEQYF.